The 7 T cell receptor beta chains below all came from one sample that was sequenced in a study of T cells expressing NK-cell markers. TCRdb re-called the 5' RACE reads and shows each CDR3 protein once, DNA omitted. Its table records some 340,000 distinct CDR3 sequences. Sequenced sample: blood T cells: a sorted CD56 or NKG2C T cell subset, CD4+ or CD8+ T cells, or bulk PBMC T cells (not recorded which). The receptors stem from a man aged 18 to 69 in good health.

The CDR3 region is CASSSQGRNTDTQYF. This sequence joins TRBV7-9 and TRBJ2-3; TCRdb designates TRBD2, a call that cannot be tested without DNA. CDR1 SEHNR and CDR2 FQNEAQ come from the germline V gene (reference sequence). The CDR3 spans 15 residues.

The chain is built from TRBV12-3 or TRBV12-4 and TRBJ1-3. The CDR3 extends over 14 amino acids. The CDR3 is CASRRIAAGNTIYF.

The J gene is TRBJ2-3, the V gene TRBV5-1; TCRdb proposes TRBD2, but this gene call is untestable without DNA. Germline V gene data show CDR1 as SGHRS and CDR2 as YFSETQ. The CDR3 is 19 residues long. CDR3 sequence: CASSLDPASGGASSDTQYF. The whole variable domain, filled in from reference TRBV5-1 and TRBJ2-3, reads KAGVTQTPRYLIKTRGQQVTLSCSPISGHRSVSWYQQTPGQGLQFLFEYFSETQRNKGNFPGRFSGRQFSNSRSEMNVSTLELGDSALYLCASSLDPASGGASSDTQYFGPGTRLTVL.

CDR3 region: CASSPRLTGGTDTQYF. J is TRBJ2-3 and V is TRBV18. The length of the CDR3 is 16 residues. In germline, CDR1 is KGHSH, CDR2 LQKENI. The complete variable domain, with remaining parts taken from reference TRBV18 and TRBJ2-3, reads NAGVMQNPRHLVRRRGQEARLRCSPMKGHSHVYWYRQLPEEGLKFMVYLQKENIIDESGMPKERFSAEFPKEGPSILRIQQVVRGDSAAYFCASSPRLTGGTDTQYFGPGTRLTVL.

This chain joins TRBV15 and TRBJ2-1; TCRdb picks TRBD2, but there is no DNA to check that call. The CDR3 has 14 amino acids. The germline gives CDR1 LNHNV, CDR2 YYDKDF (reference sequence). This CDR3 is CATSRERGGGEQFF.

The J gene is TRBJ2-3, the V gene TRBV12-3 or TRBV12-4; TCRdb's assignment of TRBD1 cannot be checked, as there is no DNA. CDR3 length equals 16 residues. The chain's CDR3 is CASSPGGRGRTDTQYF.

The V call is TRBV29-1, the J call TRBJ2-1; TCRdb's D call of TRBD1 is untestable without DNA. The CDR3 is 12 amino acids. CDR1 SQVTM and CDR2 ANQGSEA come from the germline V gene. The CDR3 region is CSALRTGVEQFF.